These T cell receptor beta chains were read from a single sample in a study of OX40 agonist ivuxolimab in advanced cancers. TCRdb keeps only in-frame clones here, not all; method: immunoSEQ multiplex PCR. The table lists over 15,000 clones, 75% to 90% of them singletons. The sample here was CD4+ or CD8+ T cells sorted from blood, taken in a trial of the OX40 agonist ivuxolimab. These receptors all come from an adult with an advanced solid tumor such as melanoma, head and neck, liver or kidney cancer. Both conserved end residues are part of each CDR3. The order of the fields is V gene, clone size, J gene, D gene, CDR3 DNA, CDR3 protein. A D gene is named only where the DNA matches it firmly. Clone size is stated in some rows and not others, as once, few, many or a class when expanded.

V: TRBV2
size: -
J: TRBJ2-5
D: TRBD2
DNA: TGTGCCAGCAGTGATACGGGGACTAGCGGGTATCAAGAGACCCAGTACTTC
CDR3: CASSDTGTSGYQETQYF

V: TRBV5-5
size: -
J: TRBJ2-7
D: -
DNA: TGTGCCAGCAGCTTTGGTAGCGCCACCTACGAGCAGTACTTC
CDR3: CASSFGSATYEQYF

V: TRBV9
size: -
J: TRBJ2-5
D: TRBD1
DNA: TGTGCCAGCAGCGGGGACAGGAACCAAGAGACCCAGTACTTC
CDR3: CASSGDRNQETQYF

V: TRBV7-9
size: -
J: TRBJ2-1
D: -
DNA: TGTGCCAGCAGCTCCATTCGTGGGATCTCCTACAATGAGCAGTTCTTC
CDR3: CASSSIRGISYNEQFF

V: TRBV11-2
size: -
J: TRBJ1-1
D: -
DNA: TGTGCCAGCAGGGACGGACAGAACACTGAAGCTTTCTTT
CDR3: CASRDGQNTEAFF

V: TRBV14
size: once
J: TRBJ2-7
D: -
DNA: TGTGCCAGCAGCCAACAGGGATACGAGCAGTACTTC
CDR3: CASSQQGYEQYF

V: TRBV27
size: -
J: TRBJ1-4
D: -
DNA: TGTGCCAGCAGTCCGGGGACAAGAGAGGCGGAAAAACTGTTTTTT
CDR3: CASSPGTREAEKLFF

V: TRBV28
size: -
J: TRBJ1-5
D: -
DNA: TGTGCCAGCAGTCTTCTCCGTCAGCCCCAGCATTTT
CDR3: CASSLLRQPQHF

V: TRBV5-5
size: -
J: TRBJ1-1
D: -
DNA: TGTGCCAGCAGCTTGGGACCGGACAGATCCCTGAACACTGAAGCTTTCTTT
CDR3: CASSLGPDRSLNTEAFF

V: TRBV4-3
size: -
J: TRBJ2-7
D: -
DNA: TGCGCCAGCAGCCAGTTTCAGGGGTTCTACGAGCAGTACTTC
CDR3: CASSQFQGFYEQYF

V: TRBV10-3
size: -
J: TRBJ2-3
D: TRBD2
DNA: TGTGCCATCAGTGAGGTCTTGCTAGCGGGAGAGCTATCAGATACGCAGTATTTT
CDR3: CAISEVLLAGELSDTQYF

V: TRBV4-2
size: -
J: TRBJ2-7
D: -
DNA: TGTGCCAGCAGCCAAGATAGCGCGCTCTACGAGCAGTACTTC
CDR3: CASSQDSALYEQYF

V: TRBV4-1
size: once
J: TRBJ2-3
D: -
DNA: TGCGCCAGCAGCCAGTTTCCGGAGAGCACAGATACGCAGTATTTT
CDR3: CASSQFPESTDTQYF

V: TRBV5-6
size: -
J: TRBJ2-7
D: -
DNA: TGTGCCAGCAGCGTGACAGGTTTCTCCTACGAGCAGTACTTC
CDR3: CASSVTGFSYEQYF

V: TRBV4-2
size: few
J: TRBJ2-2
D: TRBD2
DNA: TGTGCCAGCGGCAGCGGGGGGGCTTATGGCGGGGAGCTGTTTTTT
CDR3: CASGSGGAYGGELFF

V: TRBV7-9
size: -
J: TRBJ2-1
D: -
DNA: TGTGCCAGCAGCTTAGTTACGGGACCGGGCAGCAATGAGCAGTTCTTC
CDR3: CASSLVTGPGSNEQFF

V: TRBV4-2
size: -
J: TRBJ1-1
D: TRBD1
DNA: TGTGCCAGCAGCCATTACAGGGGCACTGAAGCTTTCTTT
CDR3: CASSHYRGTEAFF

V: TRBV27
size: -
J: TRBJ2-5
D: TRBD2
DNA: TGTGCCAGCAGTCCCCGACTAGCGGTCATACAAGAGACCCAGTACTTC
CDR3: CASSPRLAVIQETQYF

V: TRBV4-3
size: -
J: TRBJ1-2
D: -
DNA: TGCGCCAGCAGCCAAGAGGTTCTGGTCCCCTATGGCTACACCTTC
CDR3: CASSQEVLVPYGYTF

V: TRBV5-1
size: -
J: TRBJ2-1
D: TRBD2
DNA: TGCGCCAGCAGCTTGGAAGCAGCGGGAGTACATGAGCAGTTCTTC
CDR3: CASSLEAAGVHEQFF

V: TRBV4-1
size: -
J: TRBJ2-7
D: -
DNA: TGCGCCAGCAGCCAAGGAGTCACCTACGAGCAGTACTTC
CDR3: CASSQGVTYEQYF

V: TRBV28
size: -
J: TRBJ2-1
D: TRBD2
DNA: TGTGCCAGCAGATATGAGTGGGGAGGGGATGAGCAGTTCTTC
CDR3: CASRYEWGGDEQFF

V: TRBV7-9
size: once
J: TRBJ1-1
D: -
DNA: TGTGCCAGCAGCTTAGACGGTCTGCAGACTGAAGCTTTCTTT
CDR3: CASSLDGLQTEAFF

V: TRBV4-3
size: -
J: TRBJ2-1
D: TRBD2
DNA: TGCGCCAGCAGCCAAGATGGACTAGCGGGAGGGCCGGAGAATGAGCAGTTCTTC
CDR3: CASSQDGLAGGPENEQFF

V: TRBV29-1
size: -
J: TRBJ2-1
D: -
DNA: TGCAGCGTTCTCGAGGACATCTACAATGAGCAGTTCTTC
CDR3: CSVLEDIYNEQFF

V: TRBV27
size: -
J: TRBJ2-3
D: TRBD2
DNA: TGTGCCAGCAGTAGCGGGGTTCGAAGAGATACGCAGTATTTT
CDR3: CASSSGVRRDTQYF

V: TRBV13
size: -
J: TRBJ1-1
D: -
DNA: TGTGCCAGCAGCTTAGTGGGGTCCGAAGCTTTCTTT
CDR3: CASSLVGSEAFF

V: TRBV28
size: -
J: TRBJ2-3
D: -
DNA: TGTGCCAGCAGAAGAACGTATTCTAGCACAGATACGCAGTATTTT
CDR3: CASRRTYSSTDTQYF

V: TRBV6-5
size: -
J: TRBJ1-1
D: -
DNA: TGTGCCAGCAGTTACGTGGGTGAAGCTTTCTTT
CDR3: CASSYVGEAFF

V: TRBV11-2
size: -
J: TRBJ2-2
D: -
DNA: TGTGCCAGCAGCTTGGGCTCGAACACCGGGGAGCTGTTTTTT
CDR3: CASSLGSNTGELFF

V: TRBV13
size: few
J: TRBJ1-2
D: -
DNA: TGTGCCAGCAGCTCAGGAGATGGCTACACCTTC
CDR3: CASSSGDGYTF

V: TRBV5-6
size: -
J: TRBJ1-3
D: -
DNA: TGTGCCAGCAGCTTGGGCTCTGGAAACACCATATATTTT
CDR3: CASSLGSGNTIYF

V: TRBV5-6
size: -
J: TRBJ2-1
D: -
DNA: TGTGCCAGCAGCTTGGCCGGAGCCCGAGAGGGCGAGCAGTTCTTC
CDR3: CASSLAGAREGEQFF

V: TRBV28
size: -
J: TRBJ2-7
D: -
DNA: TGTGCCAGCCGAAGTGGAACTAGCTCCTACGAGCAGTACTTC
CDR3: CASRSGTSSYEQYF

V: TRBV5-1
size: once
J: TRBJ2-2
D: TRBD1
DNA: TGCGCCAGCAGTGACGACAGGGTTTACACCGGGGAGCTGTTTTTT
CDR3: CASSDDRVYTGELFF

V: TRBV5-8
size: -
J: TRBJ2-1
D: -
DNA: TGTGCCAGCAGCGCCCGACAGGATTACAATGAGCAGTTCTTC
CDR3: CASSARQDYNEQFF

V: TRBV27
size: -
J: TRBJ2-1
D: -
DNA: TGTGCCAGCAGTTTAGGAACAGGCCCTGAGCAGTTCTTC
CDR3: CASSLGTGPEQFF

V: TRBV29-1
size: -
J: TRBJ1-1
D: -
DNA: TGCAGCGTTGAAGGAAACACTGAAGCTTTCTTT
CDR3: CSVEGNTEAFF

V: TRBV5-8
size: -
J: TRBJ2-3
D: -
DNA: TGTGCCAGCAGCACCGTGAGGTACACAGATACGCAGTATTTT
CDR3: CASSTVRYTDTQYF

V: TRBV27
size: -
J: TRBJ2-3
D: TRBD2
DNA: TGTGCCAGCAGTCAGGCGGGAGGGTTAGATACGCAGTATTTT
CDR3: CASSQAGGLDTQYF

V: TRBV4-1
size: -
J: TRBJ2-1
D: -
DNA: TGCGCCAGCAGCCAAGTGTGGGCCAGCTCCTACAATGAGCAGTTCTTC
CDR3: CASSQVWASSYNEQFF

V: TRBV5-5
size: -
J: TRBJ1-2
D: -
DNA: TGTGCCAGCAGCTTGGAGGCGGATAGCTTGGGCTATGGCTACACCTTC
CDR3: CASSLEADSLGYGYTF

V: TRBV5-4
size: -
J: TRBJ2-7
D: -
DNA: TGTGCCAGCAGCTTGGGACCGGGACATACCTACGAGCAGTACTTC
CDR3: CASSLGPGHTYEQYF

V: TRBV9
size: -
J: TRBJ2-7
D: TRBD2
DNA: TGTGCCAGCAGCGTAGGAGCGGGGCGCTCCTACGAGCAGTACTTC
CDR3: CASSVGAGRSYEQYF

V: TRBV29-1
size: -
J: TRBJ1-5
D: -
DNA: TGCAGCGTCCGGCAGGGCAATCAGCCCCAGCATTTT
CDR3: CSVRQGNQPQHF

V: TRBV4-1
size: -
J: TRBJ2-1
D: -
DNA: TGCGCCAGCAGCCAAGAGGAAGGGGTTGAGCAGTTCTTC
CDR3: CASSQEEGVEQFF

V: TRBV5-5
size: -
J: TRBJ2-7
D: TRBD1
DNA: TGTGCCAGCAGCTTGTGGGCAGGGGGTCCCTACGAGCAGTACTTC
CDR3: CASSLWAGGPYEQYF

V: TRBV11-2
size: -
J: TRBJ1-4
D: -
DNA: TGTGCCAGCAGCTTAGGCGCAGGGAATGTTGAAAAACTGTTTTTT
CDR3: CASSLGAGNVEKLFF

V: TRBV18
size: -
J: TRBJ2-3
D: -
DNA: TGTGCCAGCTCACCTCAGGATTGGGGGGAAACTAGCACAGATACGCAGTATTTT
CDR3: CASSPQDWGETSTDTQYF

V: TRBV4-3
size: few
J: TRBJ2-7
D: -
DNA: TGCGCCAGCAGCCAAGCCCCCCGGAGCTCCTACGAGCAGTACTTC
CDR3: CASSQAPRSSYEQYF

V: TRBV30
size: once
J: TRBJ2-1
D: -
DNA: TGTGCCTGGAGTGTGACTGCGAATGAGCAGTTCTTC
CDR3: CAWSVTANEQFF

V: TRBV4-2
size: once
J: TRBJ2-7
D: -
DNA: TGTGCCAGCAGCAGCGGACGGACAGACTACGAGCAGTACTTC
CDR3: CASSSGRTDYEQYF

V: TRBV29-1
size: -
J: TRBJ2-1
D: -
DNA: TGCAGCGTTGAAGTAGCAGCGGGCGCCTACAATGAGCAGTTCTTC
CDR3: CSVEVAAGAYNEQFF

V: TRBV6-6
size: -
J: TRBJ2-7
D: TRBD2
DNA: TGTGCCAGCAGTTACTCGGAGCTAGCGGGAGTCAGAGAGCAGTACTTC
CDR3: CASSYSELAGVREQYF

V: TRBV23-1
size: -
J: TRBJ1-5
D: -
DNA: TGCGCCAGCAGTCAAATCAGACCCCCGGGTCAGCCCCAGCATTTT
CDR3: CASSQIRPPGQPQHF

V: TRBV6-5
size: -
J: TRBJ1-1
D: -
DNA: TGTGCCAGCAGTTACTCGGGGACACTTATGAACACTGAAGCTTTCTTT
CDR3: CASSYSGTLMNTEAFF

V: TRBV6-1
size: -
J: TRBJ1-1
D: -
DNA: TGTGCCAGCAGTGGGACGTCTACTGAAGCTTTCTTT
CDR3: CASSGTSTEAFF

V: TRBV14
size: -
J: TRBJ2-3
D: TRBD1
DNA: TGTGCCAGCAGCCAAACAGGGGGCGCAGATACGCAGTATTTT
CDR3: CASSQTGGADTQYF